These T cell receptor beta chains were read from a single sample in a study of untreated major depressive disorder. Sequencing was performed with immunoSEQ multiplex PCR; in TCRdb, only in-frame clones are kept and a portion is missing. Of around 20,000 clones detected, 85% to 95% appear once; the ten largest clones hold roughly 0.31%. The sample consisted of CD4+ T cells from PBMCs. The receptors here all came from a man younger than 45 in good health. CDR3s include the opening cysteine and the closing phenylalanine or tryptophan. D genes are given only for firm matches. Where a row states a size, it is once, few, many or the class of an expanded clone; other rows omit it.

j_gene | d_gene | abundance | v_gene | CDR3aa | CDR3nt
TRBJ1-2 | NA | once | TRBV2 | CASSERAGEGYTF | TGTGCCAGCAGTGAACGGGCAGGGGAGGGCTACACCTTC
TRBJ2-7 | NA | few | TRBV2 | CASSRTAGSYEQYF | TGTGCCAGCAGCCGGACAGCTGGATCTTACGAGCAGTACTTC
TRBJ1-1 | NA | NA | TRBV18 | CASSPNGNTEAFF | TGTGCCAGCTCACCAAATGGGAACACTGAAGCTTTCTTT
TRBJ2-2 | NA | NA | TRBV4-2 | CASSRERDTGELFF | TGTGCCAGCAGCCGGGAGCGCGACACCGGGGAGCTGTTTTTT
TRBJ2-5 | NA | NA | TRBV7-6 | CASSLVDETQYF | TGTGCCAGCAGCTTAGTCGATGAGACCCAGTACTTC
TRBJ2-5 | NA | once | TRBV27 | CASSSRAYIRETQYF | TGTGCCAGCAGTTCTCGGGCCTATATCCGGGAGACCCAGTACTTC
TRBJ1-4 | TRBD1 | NA | TRBV25-1 | CASSETGTGGPLREKLFF | TGTGCCAGCAGTGAAACTGGGACAGGGGGACCCCTAAGGGAAAAACTGTTTTTT
TRBJ1-2 | TRBD1 | NA | TRBV28 | CASSPPLTGINYGYTF | TGTGCCAGCAGTCCGCCCCTGACAGGGATCAACTATGGCTACACCTTC
TRBJ1-2 | NA | NA | TRBV27 | CASSRPSGGYTF | TGTGCCAGCAGTCGGCCGAGCGGAGGCTACACCTTC
TRBJ2-1 | NA | NA | TRBV6-4 | CASSGDIHNEQFF | TGTGCCAGCAGTGGGGACATCCACAATGAGCAGTTCTTC
TRBJ1-1 | NA | NA | TRBV4-3 | CASSQDRSYTEAFF | TGCGCCAGCAGCCAAGACAGAAGCTACACTGAAGCTTTCTTT
TRBJ2-3 | TRBD2 | NA | TRBV4-3 | CASSQGTAGVTDTQYF | TGCGCCAGCAGCCAAGGGACAGCGGGAGTGACAGATACGCAGTATTTT
TRBJ2-7 | NA | NA | TRBV5-1 | CASSGGYESYEQYF | TGCGCCAGCAGCGGCGGATATGAGAGCTACGAGCAGTACTTC